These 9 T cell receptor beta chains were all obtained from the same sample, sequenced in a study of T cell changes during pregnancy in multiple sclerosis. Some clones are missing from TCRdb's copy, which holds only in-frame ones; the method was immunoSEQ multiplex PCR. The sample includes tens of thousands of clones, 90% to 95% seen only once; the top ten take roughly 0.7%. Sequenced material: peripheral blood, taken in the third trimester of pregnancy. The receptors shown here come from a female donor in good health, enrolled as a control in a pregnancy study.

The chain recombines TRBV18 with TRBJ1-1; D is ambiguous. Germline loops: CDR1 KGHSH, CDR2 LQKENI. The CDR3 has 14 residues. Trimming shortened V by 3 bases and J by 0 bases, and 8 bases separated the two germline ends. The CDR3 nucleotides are TGTGCCAGCTCACCTTCTGCGGTGAACACTGAAGCTTTCTTT. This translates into CASSPSAVNTEAFF.

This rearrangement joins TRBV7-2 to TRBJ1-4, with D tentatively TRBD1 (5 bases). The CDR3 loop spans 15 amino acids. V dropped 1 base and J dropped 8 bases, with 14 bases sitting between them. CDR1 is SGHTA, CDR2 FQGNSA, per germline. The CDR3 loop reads CASSLEGVSGEKLFF. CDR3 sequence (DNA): TGTGCCAGCAGCTTAGAAGGGGTCTCAGGGGAAAAACTGTTTTTT.

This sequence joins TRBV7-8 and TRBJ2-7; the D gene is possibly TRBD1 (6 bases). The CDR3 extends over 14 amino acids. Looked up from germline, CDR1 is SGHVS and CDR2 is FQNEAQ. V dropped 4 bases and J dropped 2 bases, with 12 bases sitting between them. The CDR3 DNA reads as TGTGCCAGCAGCTCTGACAGGCCTCCCTACGAGCAGTACTTC. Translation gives CASSSDRPPYEQYF.

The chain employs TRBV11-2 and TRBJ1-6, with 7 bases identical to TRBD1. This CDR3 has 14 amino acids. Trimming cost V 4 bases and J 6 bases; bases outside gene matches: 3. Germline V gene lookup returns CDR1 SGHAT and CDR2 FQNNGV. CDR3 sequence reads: CASSWDSANSPLHF. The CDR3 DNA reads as TGTGCCAGCAGCTGGGACAGTGCTAATTCACCCCTCCACTTT.

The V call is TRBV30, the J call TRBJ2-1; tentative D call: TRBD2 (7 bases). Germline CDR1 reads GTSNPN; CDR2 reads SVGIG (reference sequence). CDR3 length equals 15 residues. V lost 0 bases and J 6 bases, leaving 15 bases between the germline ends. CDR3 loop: CAWSVGAGDPNEQFF. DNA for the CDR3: TGTGCCTGGAGTGTGGGGGCGGGAGACCCCAATGAGCAGTTCTTC.

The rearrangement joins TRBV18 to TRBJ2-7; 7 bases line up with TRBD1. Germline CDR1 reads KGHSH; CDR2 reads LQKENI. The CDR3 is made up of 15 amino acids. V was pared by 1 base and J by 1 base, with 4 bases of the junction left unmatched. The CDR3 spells CASSPREGASYEQYF. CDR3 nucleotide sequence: TGTGCCAGCTCACCACGAGAGGGGGCATCCTACGAGCAGTACTTC.

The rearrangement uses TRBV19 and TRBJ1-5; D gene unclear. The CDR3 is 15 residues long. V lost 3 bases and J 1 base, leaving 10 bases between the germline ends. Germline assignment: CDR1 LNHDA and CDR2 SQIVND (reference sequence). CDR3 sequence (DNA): TGTGCCAGTAGTATTAGCGGACTGAGCAATCAGCCCCAGCATTTT. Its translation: CASSISGLSNQPQHF.

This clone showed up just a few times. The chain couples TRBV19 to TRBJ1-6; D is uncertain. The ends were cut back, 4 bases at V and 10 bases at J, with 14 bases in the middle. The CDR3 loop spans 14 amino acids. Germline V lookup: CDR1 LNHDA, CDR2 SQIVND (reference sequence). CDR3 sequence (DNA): TGTGCCAGTAGTAATGGTAAACGTGGCTCACCCCTCCACTTT. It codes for CASSNGKRGSPLHF.

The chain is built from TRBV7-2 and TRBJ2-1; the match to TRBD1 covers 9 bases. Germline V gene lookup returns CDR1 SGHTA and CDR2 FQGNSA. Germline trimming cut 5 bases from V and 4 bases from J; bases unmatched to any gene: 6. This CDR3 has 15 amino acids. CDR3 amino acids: CASSTPGTGYNEQFF. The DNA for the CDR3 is TGTGCCAGCAGCACCCCCGGGACAGGGTACAATGAGCAGTTCTTC.